The 19 T cell receptor beta chains given below trace back to one sample, sequenced in a study of blood T cells in healthy people across ages. Combining a sample-barcoded 5' primer with a J-beta primer mix, a second PCR ran for about 7 to 12 cycles. One entry per CDR3 protein, called by TCRdb with MiXCR from the 5' RACE reads. The data show around 1.7 million distinct CDR3 sequences, 28% seen once. Sequenced material: blood. The receptors come from a woman under 40 in good health.

This clonotype was detected ten times or more. The chain uses TRBV7-9 and TRBJ2-1; the match to TRBD2 covers 11 bases. The CDR3 is made up of 12 amino acids. The germline gives CDR1 SEHNR, CDR2 FQNEAQ (reference sequence). After removal of 6 bases from V and 13 bases from J, the junction contained 5 bases not matched to a gene. DNA of the CDR3: TGTGCCAGCAGACTAGCGGGGGACGGACAGTTCTTC. The encoded protein is CASRLAGDGQFF.

This clonotype showed up many times. V and J are TRBV5-1 and TRBJ1-2; D is possibly TRBD1 (5 bases). V dropped 4 bases and J dropped 0 bases, with 10 bases sitting between them. This CDR3 is built from 14 residues. The germline V gene has CDR1 SGHRS and CDR2 YFSETQ. The DNA of the CDR3 is TGCGCCAGCAGCACAGGACAACCTAACTATGGCTACACCTTC. Protein sequence: CASSTGQPNYGYTF.

The rearrangement links TRBV6-6 to TRBJ1-2; a possible D gene is TRBD1 (6 bases). The germline V gene encodes CDR1 MNHNY and CDR2 SVGAGI (reference sequence). The CDR3 has 16 residues. Between the trimmed V and J ends, which lost 0 bases and 4 bases, there was a span of 15 bases. CDR3 in amino acids: CASSYSGAGVSYGYTF. DNA of the CDR3: TGTGCCAGCAGTTACTCTGGGGCAGGGGTTTCCTATGGCTACACCTTC.

The V and J genes are TRBV5-1 and TRBJ2-1; TRBD2 agrees at 9 bases. The ends lost 4 bases at V and 9 bases at J; junction bases unmatched: 17. The germline gives CDR1 SGHRS, CDR2 YFSETQ. The CDR3 has 17 residues. In nucleotides, the CDR3 is TGCGCCAGCAGCGGAGTGACTAGCGGTGGCCCATCGGGTGAGCAGTTCTTC. This codes for CASSGVTSGGPSGEQFF.

This clonotype was counted a few times. The rearrangement joins TRBV29-1 to TRBJ2-7; D uncertain. This CDR3 has 13 amino acids. Trimming took 2 bases from V and 2 from J, leaving 10 bases between them. Looked up from germline, CDR1 is SQVTM and CDR2 is ANQGSEA. The CDR3 sequence is CSVERPGAYEQYF. CDR3 bases: TGCAGCGTTGAACGTCCGGGCGCCTACGAGCAGTACTTC.

J is TRBJ1-5 and V is TRBV28; D unresolved. Germline CDR1 is MDHEN and CDR2 is SYDVKM. V was clipped by 1 base and J by 5 bases, with 9 bases between them. The CDR3 totals 14 residues. DNA of the CDR3: TGTGCCAGCAGTTTATACGGGTCCGATCAGCCCCAGCATTTT. It is translated as CASSLYGSDQPQHF.

This clonotype was seen ten or more times. This chain links TRBV29-1 with TRBJ2-7; the D gene could be TRBD1 or TRBD2 (7 bases each). There are 15 residues in the CDR3. Trimming removed 6 bases from V and 4 bases from J, with 22 bases in between. Germline lookup yields CDR1 SQVTM and CDR2 ANQGSEA. CDR3 amino acids: CSVKGGETGKYEQYF. CDR3 DNA: TGCAGCGTGAAAGGGGGGGAGACAGGGAAATACGAGCAGTACTTC.

The table lists this clonotype with many counts. The chain joins TRBV10-3 to TRBJ2-1, with 7 bases that match TRBD2. This CDR3 is 12 amino acids long. With V trimmed by 8 bases and J by 5 bases, 3 bases remained unmatched. Per the germline V gene, CDR1 is ENHRY and CDR2 is SYGVKD. The CDR3 loop reads CAIGAGDNEQFF. CDR3 DNA sequence: TGTGCCATCGGGGCGGGGGACAATGAGCAGTTCTTC.

In the case of this clonotype: A read error may account for a junction end that differs from germline. This chain joins TRBV2 and TRBJ2-1; 8 nucleotides match TRBD2. Germline values: CDR1 SNHLY, CDR2 FYNNEI. This CDR3 comprises 14 residues. CDR3 coding DNA: TGTACCAGCAGCTTGGGACTCCGGGGGGGTGAGCAGTTCTTC. Amino acid sequence: CTSSLGLRGGEQFF.

As for this clonotype: A much larger clone lies a single base off, so this may be a read error. The chain uses TRBV20-1 and TRBJ2-1; 8 nucleotides match TRBD1. Germline V gene sequence: CDR1 DFQATT, CDR2 SNEGSKA (reference sequence). The V segment lost 5 bases and the J segment 8 bases; nucleotides outside the gene matches: 11. The CDR3 is 14 residues long. The CDR3 DNA sequence: TGCAGTGCTGACCGTCGGACAGGGTTGGATGAGCAGTTCTTC. This sequence encodes CSADRRTGLDEQFF.

The V call is TRBV6-5, the J call TRBJ1-1; D call uncertain. Trimming left V 2 bases short and J 1 base short, with 8 bases between. From germline, CDR1 is MNHEY and CDR2 SVGAGI. This CDR3 is 14 amino acids long. DNA of the CDR3: TGTGCCAGCAGTTACACCCGGGAGAACACTGAAGCTTTCTTT. It is translated as CASSYTRENTEAFF.

V and J are TRBV6-2 or TRBV6-3 and TRBJ2-1, with 8 bases fitting TRBD2. The germline CDR1 and CDR2 sequences are MNHEY and SVGEGT. V shed 6 bases, J shed 5 bases, and the junction held 9 bases outside the gene matches. This CDR3 is built from 15 residues. The CDR3 reads CASSSPGGGHNEQFF. The CDR3 nucleotides are TGTGCCAGCAGCTCCCCGGGGGGGGGACACAATGAGCAGTTCTTC.

This rearrangement joins TRBV3-1 to TRBJ2-5; D might be TRBD2 (6 bases). V lost 0 bases to trimming and J lost 5 bases, with 19 bases between them. Germline V lookup: CDR1 LGHDT, CDR2 YNNKEL (reference sequence). The CDR3 runs 17 residues. Here the CDR3 reads CASSQDGIVGGGETQYF. In DNA, the CDR3 is TGTGCCAGCAGCCAAGATGGAATAGTGGGAGGAGGGGAGACCCAGTACTTC.

Details on this clonotype: Just one base apart from a much larger clone, this may be a read error. CDR3 in amino acids: CASTNMGTVVYGYTF. CDR3 DNA sequence: TGTGCCAGCACCAATATGGGAACGGTTGTCTATGGCTACACCTTC. The V gene is TRBV12-3 or TRBV12-4, the J gene TRBJ1-2, with unresolved D. This CDR3 region has 15 residues. The germline V and J ends were trimmed by 7 bases and 4 bases, with 19 bases remaining between them.

This clonotype was detected a few times. The chain joins TRBV20-1 to TRBJ2-1; the D is unclear. Trimming stripped 4 bases from V and 5 bases from J, with 6 bases between. Germline V gene sequence: CDR1 DFQATT, CDR2 SNEGSKA (reference sequence). CDR3 length: 11 residues. The CDR3 DNA is TGCAGTGCTACGATAGACAATGAGCAGTTCTTC. This codes for CSATIDNEQFF.

The chain couples TRBV11-1 to TRBJ2-1; D is undetermined. Looked up from germline, CDR1 is SGHAT and CDR2 is FQDESV (reference sequence). The CDR3 consists of 11 residues. V gave up 10 bases and J gave up 14 bases, with 18 bases separating them. CDR3 bases: TGTGCCACCCCAAGGCGGCCCAGCGAGTTCTTC. Encoded protein: CATPRRPSEFF.

This clonotype has just a few counts. The gene calls are TRBV5-1 and TRBJ2-3; D is undetermined. CDR1 and CDR2 (germline): SGHRS, YFSETQ. Trimming took off 7 bases at V and 4 bases at J, with 13 bases between the two ends. The CDR3 runs 13 residues. The CDR3 DNA sequence: TGCGCCAGCTACGAATCTATACCAGATACGCAGTATTTT. Its translation is CASYESIPDTQYF.

This clonotype has just a few counts. V usage is TRBV12-3 or TRBV12-4 and J usage is TRBJ1-2; possibly TRBD1 for D (6 bases). Trimming pared 6 bases from V and 8 bases from J, leaving 16 bases between. This CDR3 has 13 amino acids. The DNA for the CDR3 is TGTGCCAGCAGCCTACAGGGTGTGGAGGGCTACACCTTC. Its protein is CASSLQGVEGYTF.

The chain joins TRBV3-1 to TRBJ1-5; no definite D call. The CDR3 covers 15 residues. V shed 0 bases and J shed 2 bases, with 8 bases lying between them. CDR1 LGHDT and CDR2 YNNKEL come from the germline V gene (reference sequence). The CDR3 coding sequence is TGTGCCAGCAGCCAAGACCAGGTGGGCAATCAGCCCCAGCATTTT. Encoded protein: CASSQDQVGNQPQHF. The whole variable domain, remainder taken from reference TRBV3-1 and TRBJ1-5, is DTAVSQTPKYLVTQMGNDKSIKCEQNLGHDTMYWYKQDSKKFLKIMFSYNNKELIINETVPNRFSPKSPDKAHLNLHINSLELGDSAVYFCASSQDQVGNQPQHFGDGTRLSIL.